The clone carrying this T cell receptor (beta chain) was seen many times. CDR1 is SNHLY and CDR2 is FYNNEI in the germline V gene. V lost 4 bases and J 3 bases, leaving 12 bases between the germline ends. The CDR3 runs to 14 residues. The data belong to a study of CD8 T cells in ankylosing spondylitis. Each CDR3 protein is one row after TCRdb ran MiXCR on the 5' RACE reads. The sample has 100,000 to 150,000 distinct CDR3 sequences; about a tenth are singletons. Sequencing was carried out using blood, either unsorted or a sorted T cell fraction (not recorded which). The rearrangement uses TRBV2 and TRBJ1-2; a weak D match, TRBD1 (5 bases). The receptor comes from a male donor with ankylosing spondylitis or in good health (not recorded which). The CDR3 region is CASSGTRADYGYTF. The CDR3 DNA reads TGTGCCAGCAGTGGGACCAGGGCGGACTATGGCTACACCTTC.